These 4 T cell receptor beta chains originate from one sample sequenced in a study of blood T cells in healthy people across ages. A second 7 to 11 cycle PCR used barcoded and J-beta primers. MiXCR, run by TCRdb on the 5' RACE reads, gives a single entry per CDR3 protein. The sample holds about 620,000 distinct CDR3 sequences, approximately 21% seen once. The specimen sequenced was blood. The receptors derive from a man aged 65-85 years in good health.

This clonotype was counted only a few times. The rearrangement links TRBV20-1 to TRBJ1-3, with D unresolved. The CDR3 is made up of 14 amino acids. With 4 bases removed from V and 0 bases from J, the gap between germline ends came to 10 bases. Germline values: CDR1 DFQATT, CDR2 SNEGSKA (reference sequence). CDR3 amino acids: CSAKPPSSGNTIYF. CDR3 coding DNA: TGCAGTGCTAAACCACCGAGCTCTGGAAACACCATATATTTT.

The chain joins TRBV6-5 to TRBJ2-1; perhaps D is TRBD1 or TRBD2 (5 bases each). Germline V CDR1 and CDR2: MNHEY, SVGAGI. This CDR3 comprises 15 residues. The V gene lost 5 bases and the J gene lost 2 bases, with 13 bases spanning the gap. CDR3 in DNA: TGTGCCAGCAGTCCCAGGGTGGGGGCCTACAATGAGCAGTTCTTC. Its translation is CASSPRVGAYNEQFF.

This clonotype appeared a few times. The chain employs TRBV29-1 and TRBJ2-7; the D gene is possibly TRBD1 (5 bases). The germline V gene has CDR1 SQVTM and CDR2 ANQGSEA. This CDR3 has 12 residues. Trimming stripped 5 bases from V and 12 bases from J, with 20 bases between. The CDR3 loop is CSVFSDSQRMYF. CDR3 bases: TGCAGCGTTTTTTCCGACAGCCAGAGAATGTACTTC.

The chain carries TRBV29-1 and TRBJ2-3, with 9 bases matching TRBD1. V was clipped by 7 bases and J by 1 base; unmatched bases: 3. The germline CDR1 and CDR2 sequences are SQVTM and ANQGSEA. CDR3 size: 13 residues. For the CDR3, the DNA is TGCAGCGAAAGGGACAGGGGCACAGATACGCAGTATTTT. Its translation is CSERDRGTDTQYF.